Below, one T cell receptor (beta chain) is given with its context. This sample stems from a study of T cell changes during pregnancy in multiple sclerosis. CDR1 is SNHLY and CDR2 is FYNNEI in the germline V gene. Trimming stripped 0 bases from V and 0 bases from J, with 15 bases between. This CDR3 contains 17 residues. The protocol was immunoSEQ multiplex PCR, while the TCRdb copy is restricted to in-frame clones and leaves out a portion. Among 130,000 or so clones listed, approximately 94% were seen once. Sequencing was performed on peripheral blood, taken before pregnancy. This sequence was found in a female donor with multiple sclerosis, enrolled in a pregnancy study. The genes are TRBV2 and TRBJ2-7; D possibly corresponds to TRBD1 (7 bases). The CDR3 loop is CASSEARGRDSSYEQYF. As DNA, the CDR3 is TGTGCCAGCAGTGAAGCGCGGGGAAGGGACAGCTCCTACGAGCAGTACTTC.